The rows below give T cell receptor beta chains drawn from one sample of a study of coeliac disease. The assay was immunoSEQ multiplex PCR, and TCRdb's table has in-frame clones only and misses some. This table holds more than 6,500 clones, 70% to 80% found once. Sequencing was carried out using lamina propria lymphocytes from the gut. These receptors came from a man aged 25 to 40 with celiac disease. Each CDR3 is given with its conserved first and last residue. Each record gives: J gene, V gene, CDR3 length, clone size, D gene, CDR3 DNA, CDR3 protein. A D gene is named only where the DNA matches it firmly. Not all rows give a size; the values are once, few, many and, for expanded clones, a class.

j_call: TRBJ1-3
v_call: TRBV5-6
cdr3_length: 14
clone_size: NA
d_call: NA
cdr3_nt: TGTGCCACTTACCCCCGGGGGTCTGGAAACACCATATATTTT
cdr3_aa: CATYPRGSGNTIYF

j_call: TRBJ1-2
v_call: TRBV28
cdr3_length: 17
clone_size: NA
d_call: NA
cdr3_nt: TGTGCCAGCAGTGACTGCAATCTTCGGAGCGTCGACTATGGCTACACCTTC
cdr3_aa: CASSDCNLRSVDYGYTF

j_call: TRBJ2-1
v_call: TRBV7-9
cdr3_length: 16
clone_size: NA
d_call: TRBD2
cdr3_nt: TGTGCCAGCAGCCCATTAGCGGGAGTCCCCTACAATGAGCAGTTCTTC
cdr3_aa: CASSPLAGVPYNEQFF

j_call: TRBJ2-3
v_call: TRBV5-1
cdr3_length: 16
clone_size: NA
d_call: TRBD2
cdr3_nt: TGCGCCAGCAGCTTGGTTTGGGGGGGTGGAACAGATACGCAGTATTTT
cdr3_aa: CASSLVWGGGTDTQYF

j_call: TRBJ2-3
v_call: TRBV7-9
cdr3_length: 14
clone_size: NA
d_call: TRBD1
cdr3_nt: TGTGCCAGCAGCCCGGACAGGGTTGCGGATACGCAGTATTTT
cdr3_aa: CASSPDRVADTQYF

j_call: TRBJ1-2
v_call: TRBV7-2
cdr3_length: 18
clone_size: once
d_call: NA
cdr3_nt: TGTGCCAGCAGCTTTACAACCCCGACAGGACTCACTAACTATGGCTACACCTTC
cdr3_aa: CASSFTTPTGLTNYGYTF

j_call: TRBJ1-6
v_call: TRBV19
cdr3_length: 15
clone_size: NA
d_call: NA
cdr3_nt: TGTGCCAGTAGTATAGTAGAGATTCGGAATTCACCCCTCCACTTT
cdr3_aa: CASSIVEIRNSPLHF

j_call: TRBJ2-1
v_call: TRBV7-3
cdr3_length: 16
clone_size: once
d_call: TRBD2
cdr3_nt: TGTGCCAGCAGCCCCGGGGGACTAGCGGGAGCCAATGAGCAGTTCTTC
cdr3_aa: CASSPGGLAGANEQFF

j_call: TRBJ2-2
v_call: TRBV19
cdr3_length: 15
clone_size: NA
d_call: NA
cdr3_nt: TGTGCCAGTAGCCCAGACTGGCCAAACACCGGGGAGCTGTTTTTT
cdr3_aa: CASSPDWPNTGELFF

j_call: TRBJ2-7
v_call: TRBV28
cdr3_length: 15
clone_size: few
d_call: TRBD1
cdr3_nt: TGTGCCAGCAGACCAACCGGGACAGGGGTATACGAGCAGTACTTC
cdr3_aa: CASRPTGTGVYEQYF

j_call: TRBJ2-3
v_call: TRBV30
cdr3_length: 17
clone_size: NA
d_call: TRBD2
cdr3_nt: TGTGCCTGGAGTTCCTACTCCGGACTAGCGGTCACAGATACGCAGTATTTT
cdr3_aa: CAWSSYSGLAVTDTQYF

j_call: TRBJ1-5
v_call: TRBV28
cdr3_length: 14
clone_size: NA
d_call: NA
cdr3_nt: TGTGCCAGCAGTCCGCCGGACAGATATCAGCCCCAGCATTTT
cdr3_aa: CASSPPDRYQPQHF

j_call: TRBJ2-1
v_call: TRBV4-2
cdr3_length: 15
clone_size: few
d_call: TRBD2
cdr3_nt: TGTGCCAGCAGCCCGGGACTAGCGGGTCAAAATGAGCAGTTCTTC
cdr3_aa: CASSPGLAGQNEQFF

j_call: TRBJ2-1
v_call: TRBV18
cdr3_length: 17
clone_size: NA
d_call: TRBD2
cdr3_nt: TGTGCCAGCTCACCACCCGGTACTCTAGCGGCGAACCATGAGCAGTTCTTC
cdr3_aa: CASSPPGTLAANHEQFF

j_call: TRBJ1-1
v_call: TRBV7-6
cdr3_length: 15
clone_size: NA
d_call: NA
cdr3_nt: TGTGCCAGCAGGCGCTGGGAGGGGAGTGACACTGAAGCTTTCTTT
cdr3_aa: CASRRWEGSDTEAFF

j_call: TRBJ1-1
v_call: TRBV7-9
cdr3_length: 13
clone_size: NA
d_call: NA
cdr3_nt: TGTGCCAGCAGCAAGAGCGGTTTAGATGAAGCTTTCTTT
cdr3_aa: CASSKSGLDEAFF

j_call: TRBJ2-2
v_call: TRBV2
cdr3_length: 16
clone_size: NA
d_call: NA
cdr3_nt: TGTGCCAGCAGGGCCTTTAGCGGAGAGAACACCGGGGAGCTGTTTTTT
cdr3_aa: CASRAFSGENTGELFF

j_call: TRBJ2-1
v_call: TRBV9
cdr3_length: 16
clone_size: NA
d_call: TRBD2
cdr3_nt: TGTGCCAGCAGCCCAATGCTAGCGGGGGGCTACAATGAGCAGTTCTTC
cdr3_aa: CASSPMLAGGYNEQFF

j_call: TRBJ1-6
v_call: TRBV28
cdr3_length: 14
clone_size: NA
d_call: NA
cdr3_nt: TGTGCCAGCAGAGTTTGGGCAGGATACTCACCCCTCCACTTT
cdr3_aa: CASRVWAGYSPLHF

j_call: TRBJ2-4
v_call: TRBV2
cdr3_length: 16
clone_size: few
d_call: NA
cdr3_nt: TGTGCCAGCAAAACCGGGGTAATATTAGCCAAAAACATTCAGTACTTC
cdr3_aa: CASKTGVILAKNIQYF

j_call: TRBJ1-4
v_call: TRBV5-6
cdr3_length: 16
clone_size: NA
d_call: NA
cdr3_nt: TGTGCCAGCAGCTTTGATTGGCAGGGTTCCCATGAAAAACTGTTTTTT
cdr3_aa: CASSFDWQGSHEKLFF

j_call: TRBJ2-7
v_call: TRBV7-8
cdr3_length: 17
clone_size: NA
d_call: NA
cdr3_nt: TGTGCCAGCAGCTTTTCCCGTGACAGCCGCCTTCCCTACGAGCAGTACTTC
cdr3_aa: CASSFSRDSRLPYEQYF

j_call: TRBJ2-5
v_call: TRBV2
cdr3_length: 14
clone_size: once
d_call: NA
cdr3_nt: TGTGCCAGCAAAGCACAACAGGGGGGGGAGACCCAGTACTTC
cdr3_aa: CASKAQQGGETQYF

j_call: TRBJ1-5
v_call: TRBV27
cdr3_length: 13
clone_size: NA
d_call: TRBD1
cdr3_nt: TGTGCCAGCAGGGGGACAGGAAGTCAGCCCCAGCATTTT
cdr3_aa: CASRGTGSQPQHF

j_call: TRBJ1-1
v_call: TRBV7-2
cdr3_length: 14
clone_size: few
d_call: NA
cdr3_nt: TGTGCCAGCAGCTTTTCAGGGTATGACACTAAAGCTTTCTTT
cdr3_aa: CASSFSGYDTKAFF

j_call: TRBJ2-7
v_call: TRBV6-5
cdr3_length: 15
clone_size: NA
d_call: TRBD2
cdr3_nt: TGTGCCAGCAGTGTACTAGCGGGAGGGCCGTACGAGCAGTACTTC
cdr3_aa: CASSVLAGGPYEQYF

j_call: TRBJ2-2
v_call: TRBV7-3
cdr3_length: 16
clone_size: NA
d_call: NA
cdr3_nt: TGTGCCAGCAGCTTAATGGCTAGTGGGAGTGGCGGGGAGCTGTTTTTT
cdr3_aa: CASSLMASGSGGELFF

j_call: TRBJ2-5
v_call: TRBV6-5
cdr3_length: 13
clone_size: once
d_call: NA
cdr3_nt: TGTGCCAGCAGTGTAAAGGCCGGGACTCCCCAGTACTTC
cdr3_aa: CASSVKAGTPQYF

j_call: TRBJ2-6
v_call: TRBV6-1
cdr3_length: 16
clone_size: NA
d_call: NA
cdr3_nt: TGTGCCAGCAGTGAAATTGCGGGTTCTGGGGCCAACGTCCTGACTTTC
cdr3_aa: CASSEIAGSGANVLTF

j_call: TRBJ2-2
v_call: TRBV4-3
cdr3_length: 16
clone_size: NA
d_call: NA
cdr3_nt: TGCGCCAGCAGCCAAGATTTCAGGGTTCGCACCGGGGAGCTGTTTTTT
cdr3_aa: CASSQDFRVRTGELFF

j_call: TRBJ2-1
v_call: TRBV7-3
cdr3_length: 15
clone_size: once
d_call: NA
cdr3_nt: TGTGCCAGCAGCTTAACGACGGGAGAGAACAATGAGCAGTTCTTC
cdr3_aa: CASSLTTGENNEQFF

j_call: TRBJ1-5
v_call: TRBV2
cdr3_length: 14
clone_size: few
d_call: NA
cdr3_nt: TGTGCCAGCGGACTCTCCTCTTCGAATCAGCCCCAGCATTTT
cdr3_aa: CASGLSSSNQPQHF

j_call: TRBJ1-4
v_call: TRBV7-8
cdr3_length: 16
clone_size: NA
d_call: NA
cdr3_nt: TGTGCCAGCAGCCCCCGCGGCGGGGCGGCTAATGAAAAACTGTTTTTT
cdr3_aa: CASSPRGGAANEKLFF

j_call: TRBJ2-7
v_call: TRBV13
cdr3_length: 12
clone_size: NA
d_call: NA
cdr3_nt: TGTGCCAGCAGCTTAGATCGGGGGGAGCAGTACTTC
cdr3_aa: CASSLDRGEQYF

j_call: TRBJ2-7
v_call: TRBV14
cdr3_length: 14
clone_size: few
d_call: NA
cdr3_nt: TGTGCCAGCAGCCTTGGACTCTTGGGCGACGAGCAGTACTTC
cdr3_aa: CASSLGLLGDEQYF

j_call: TRBJ1-2
v_call: TRBV18
cdr3_length: 16
clone_size: once
d_call: NA
cdr3_nt: TGTGCCAGCTCACCACGGGCGGGGCTCCTCTCCTATGGCTACACCTTC
cdr3_aa: CASSPRAGLLSYGYTF

j_call: TRBJ1-5
v_call: TRBV28
cdr3_length: 12
clone_size: NA
d_call: NA
cdr3_nt: TGTGCCAGCAGTGGCCATGGTCAGCCCCAGCATTTT
cdr3_aa: CASSGHGQPQHF

j_call: TRBJ2-7
v_call: TRBV27
cdr3_length: 11
clone_size: NA
d_call: NA
cdr3_nt: TGTGCCAGCAGTCAGGGGAACGAGCAGTACTTC
cdr3_aa: CASSQGNEQYF

j_call: TRBJ1-2
v_call: TRBV6-6
cdr3_length: 13
clone_size: once
d_call: NA
cdr3_nt: TGTGCCAGCAGATCGGACGGGGTCCCTGGCTACACCTTC
cdr3_aa: CASRSDGVPGYTF

j_call: TRBJ1-5
v_call: TRBV11-2
cdr3_length: 16
clone_size: once
d_call: NA
cdr3_nt: TGTGCCAGCAGCCCTATTCGGGTCCAGGGAGGACAGCCCCAGCATTTT
cdr3_aa: CASSPIRVQGGQPQHF